This T cell receptor (beta chain) stems from a study of T cell changes during pregnancy in multiple sclerosis. TCRdb's copy holds only in-frame clones and misses some; the assay was immunoSEQ multiplex PCR. The repertoire includes 35,000 to 45,000 clones, 90% of them detected once, and 4.7% sits in the top ten. CDR3 length equals 15 residues. V lost 1 base, J lost 8 bases, and 1 base stayed unmatched. Germline V CDR1 and CDR2: LGHNA, YSLEER. This clonotype was sampled from a female donor in good health, enrolled as a control in a pregnancy study. The chain links TRBV4-3 to TRBJ1-6; 11 nucleotides match TRBD1. The source was peripheral blood, collected in the second trimester of pregnancy. CDR3 DNA: TGCGCCAGCAGCCAAGGGACAGGGGGCGATTCACCCCTCCACTTT. Amino acids: CASSQGTGGDSPLHF.